This TCR beta chain was recovered during a study of read filtering for tumor transcriptome and immune sequencing. This library used roughly 400 ng RNA and molecular barcoded adaptors spanning alpha/delta and beta/gamma chains. TCRdb processed the reads anew with MiXCR; each CDR3 protein has one entry. The sample shows 85,000 or so distinct CDR3 sequences, more than 9% of them seen only once. The sample holds many counts of this clonotype. The receptor comes from a donor at least 40 years old with multiple myeloma. The sample comprised a population of CD138-negative cells sorted from bone marrow.

CDR3 loop: CASTTHGAGANTEAFF. For the CDR3, the DNA is TGTGCCAGCACCACCCATGGGGCAGGGGCGAACACTGAAGCTTTCTTT. V is TRBV6-1 and J is TRBJ1-1, with a possible D match to TRBD1 (6 bases). Per germline, CDR1 MNHNS and CDR2 SASEGT. The CDR3 sequence is 16 residues long. Trimming took off 7 bases at V and 1 base at J, with 19 bases between the two ends.